The 26 T cell receptor beta chains below were found in one sample sequenced in a study of blood T cell repertoires in COVID-19. Measured with immunoSEQ multiplex PCR; TCRdb has only the in-frame clones, and not every one. The table lists about 94,000 clones, over 65% of them singletons, with 3% to 4.5% in the top ten. The source material was peripheral blood. These receptors originate from a man between 70 and 80 years old with COVID-19, enrolled during active disease.

V is TRBV9 and J is TRBJ2-3, with D possibly being TRBD2 (6 bases). The length of the CDR3 is 16 residues. V was shortened by 5 bases and J by 0 bases, with 16 bases between the two germline ends. Looked up from germline, CDR1 is SGDLS and CDR2 is YYNGEE. Here the CDR3 DNA reads TGTGCCAGCAGTCTAGCAGGGACTTTTAGCACAGATACGCAGTATTTT. As protein: CASSLAGTFSTDTQYF.

This CDR3 reads CASSLAGTVETQYF. In nucleotides, the CDR3 is TGTGCCAGCAGCTTAGCCGGGACAGTAGAGACCCAGTACTTC. This chain uses TRBV7-2 with TRBJ2-5; 7 bases line up with TRBD1. The CDR3 is made up of 14 amino acids. V gave up 0 bases and J gave up 4 bases; unmatched junction bases: 2. The germline V gene has CDR1 SGHTA and CDR2 FQGNSA.

The chain links TRBV6-6 to TRBJ1-1; D gene ambiguous. The CDR3 is 20 amino acids. Germline V CDR1 and CDR2: MNHNY, SVGAGI (reference sequence). V was pared by 5 bases and J by 5 bases, with 33 bases between. Here the CDR3 reads CASSPRERGSIPFLGTEAFF. CDR3 coding DNA: TGTGCCAGCAGTCCCCGGGAAAGAGGGTCCATCCCTTTTTTGGGAACTGAAGCTTTCTTT.

The CDR3 loop reads CASSFRTGNTGELFF. The CDR3 coding sequence is TGTGCCAGCAGCTTCAGGACTGGGAACACCGGGGAGCTGTTTTTT. The gene calls are TRBV11-3 and TRBJ2-2; TRBD2 might be the D (5 bases). The CDR3 has 15 residues. V lost 3 bases, J lost 1 base, and 9 bases lay in between. CDR1 is SGHNT and CDR2 is YENEEA in the germline V gene.

The chain employs TRBV28 and TRBJ1-6, with D possibly TRBD1 on 5 matching bases. The length of the CDR3 is 14 residues. V was shortened by 2 bases and J by 9 bases, with 11 bases between the two germline ends. Germline V CDR1 and CDR2: MDHEN, SYDVKM. CDR3 sequence reads: CASSLLKRGSPLHF. Written as DNA, the CDR3 is TGTGCCAGCAGTTTACTGAAAAGGGGTTCACCCCTCCACTTT.

V gene TRBV18 combines with J gene TRBJ2-5, with a tentative D call TRBD2 (5 bases). V was trimmed by 3 bases and J by 4 bases, leaving 9 bases between them. Looked up from germline, CDR1 is KGHSH and CDR2 is LQKENI. The CDR3 extends over 13 amino acids. CDR3 DNA sequence: TGTGCCAGCTCACCGGTCGCGGGAGAGACCCAGTACTTC. Amino acid sequence: CASSPVAGETQYF.

The chain uses TRBV6-5 and TRBJ2-2, with a tentative D call TRBD1 (6 bases). The V gene's germline CDR1 is MNHEY and CDR2 SVGAGI. V was pared by 0 bases and J by 4 bases, with 12 bases between. The CDR3 contains 16 residues. CDR3 nucleotides: TGTGCCAGCAGTTACTCGGGCAGGGGCGGCACCGGGGAGCTGTTTTTT. Translated, it gives CASSYSGRGGTGELFF.

The rearrangement uses TRBV14 and TRBJ2-2, with TRBD1 identical over 8 bases. Germline CDR1 reads SGHDN; CDR2 reads FVKESK. This CDR3 has 17 amino acids. Germline trimming cut 4 bases from V and 3 bases from J; bases unmatched to any gene: 10. The CDR3 here is CASSLDRGFPDTGELFF. The CDR3 DNA sequence: TGTGCCAGCAGCCTCGACAGGGGTTTTCCGGACACCGGGGAGCTGTTTTTT.

The rearrangement uses TRBV27 and TRBJ2-5, with 10 nucleotides matching TRBD1. Germline V gives CDR1 MNHEY, CDR2 SMNVEV (reference sequence). V lost 6 bases to trimming and J lost 4 bases; unmatched junction nucleotides: 11. The CDR3 runs to 16 residues. CDR3: CASRGTGASPRETQYF. The CDR3 DNA reads TGTGCCAGCAGGGGGACAGGGGCCTCCCCAAGAGAGACCCAGTACTTC.

The chain recombines TRBV7-2 with TRBJ2-1, with a possible D match to TRBD1 (6 bases). The CDR3 length is 16 residues. Germline CDR1 SGHTA, CDR2 FQGNSA. Trimming cost V 1 base and J 4 bases, with 14 bases left between them. DNA for the CDR3: TGTGCCAGCAGCTTAGGTGGGGGACAAGGGTACAATGAGCAGTTCTTC. Translated, it gives CASSLGGGQGYNEQFF.

The chain uses TRBV5-8 and TRBJ2-7; D gene uncertain. The CDR3 contains 13 residues. Trimming pared 0 bases from V and 0 bases from J, leaving 4 bases between. CDR1 and CDR2 from the germline V gene are SGHTS and YDEGEE. The CDR3 DNA sequence: TGTGCCAGCAGCTTGGCCATCTCCTACGAGCAGTACTTC. Translated: CASSLAISYEQYF.

This clone was observed many times. This CDR3 reads CASSESSEGSGNTIYF. DNA for the CDR3: TGCGCCAGCAGTGAGTCCTCGGAGGGTTCTGGAAACACCATATATTTT. This rearrangement joins TRBV10-1 to TRBJ1-3; D ambiguous. Trimming left V 0 bases short and J 1 base short, with 10 bases between. The CDR3 has 16 amino acids. Germline CDR1 WNHNN, CDR2 SYGVQD (reference sequence).

This chain connects TRBV5-6 to TRBJ1-2; D gene ambiguous. V lost 0 bases to trimming and J lost 4 bases, with 13 bases between them. Germline lookup yields CDR1 SGHDT and CDR2 YYEEEE. The CDR3 is made up of 15 amino acids. The CDR3 coding sequence is TGTGCCAGCAGCTTGGTAGCTCGGCAGCTCTATGGCTACACCTTC. Protein sequence: CASSLVARQLYGYTF. The full variable domain, in which reference TRBV5-6 and TRBJ1-2 provide the parts outside the CDR3, is DAGVTQSPTHLIKTRGQQVTLRCSPKSGHDTVSWYQQALGQGPQFIFQYYEEEERQRGNFPDRFSGHQFPNYSSELNVNALLLGDSALYLCASSLVARQLYGYTFGSGTRLTVV.

This rearrangement joins TRBV24-1 to TRBJ2-3; D call uncertain. V lost 8 bases, J lost 2 bases, and 4 bases lay in between. This CDR3 contains 11 residues. Per germline, CDR1 KGHDR and CDR2 SFDVKD. CDR3 coding DNA: TGTGCCACCACAGACACAGATACGCAGTATTTT. This gives the protein CATTDTDTQYF.

V and J are TRBV6-1 and TRBJ1-2; the match to TRBD1 covers 9 bases. Per the germline V gene, CDR1 is MNHNS and CDR2 is SASEGT. There are 16 residues in the CDR3. V gave up 3 bases and J gave up 8 bases; unmatched junction bases: 13. The CDR3 is CASSDLDRGDYSGYTF. CDR3 nucleotide sequence: TGTGCCAGCAGTGATCTCGACAGGGGGGACTATTCGGGCTACACCTTC.

The DNA for the CDR3 is TGTGCCAGCAGTATACCCCTCGGACTAGCGTCTGGGGCCAACGTCCTGACTTTC. It yields the protein CASSIPLGLASGANVLTF. The chain has TRBV28 and TRBJ2-6; 9 bases agree with TRBD2. This CDR3 has 18 amino acids. V lost 5 bases to trimming and J lost 1 base; unmatched junction nucleotides: 9. CDR1 is MDHEN, CDR2 SYDVKM, per germline.

The rearrangement links TRBV5-4 to TRBJ2-7; 9 bases map to TRBD1. The CDR3 runs 14 residues. The germline V gene has CDR1 SGHNT and CDR2 YYREEE (reference sequence). V lost 4 bases, J lost 3 bases, and 5 bases stayed unmatched. The CDR3: CASSLGQGDYEQYF. CDR3 bases: TGTGCCAGCAGCCTGGGACAGGGAGACTACGAGCAGTACTTC.

V usage is TRBV12-3 or TRBV12-4 and J usage is TRBJ1-2, with D possibly TRBD1 on 6 matching bases. V shed 4 bases and J shed 1 base, with 7 bases lying between them. The CDR3 sequence is 13 residues long. CDR3 nucleotides: TGTGCCAGCAGTTGGACAGTTAACTATGGCTACACCTTC. This codes for CASSWTVNYGYTF.

This clone was picked up one time. The CDR3 region is CASSGVGTTSYEQYF. CDR3 DNA: TGTGCCAGCTCCGGGGTGGGGACTACCTCCTACGAGCAGTACTTC. This chain joins TRBV18 and TRBJ2-7; TRBD2 matches at 7 bases. Germline CDR1 KGHSH, CDR2 LQKENI. The CDR3 loop spans 15 amino acids. Trimming cost V 6 bases and J 0 bases; bases outside gene matches: 8.

This clone was counted many times. V and J are TRBV5-1 and TRBJ1-6; 7 bases are a match to TRBD1. The CDR3 extends over 18 amino acids. The germline CDR1 and CDR2 sequences are SGHRS and YFSETQ. Trimming at V came to 2 bases and at J to 10 bases, leaving 18 bases not matched to a gene. The CDR3 loop is CASSLGQVGVGLRSPLHF. The CDR3 bases are TGCGCCAGCAGCTTAGGACAGGTCGGTGTAGGGTTACGGTCACCCCTCCACTTT.

This sequence joins TRBV19 and TRBJ2-1; TRBD2 agrees at 12 bases. After removal of 5 bases from V and 6 bases from J, the junction contained 5 bases not matched to a gene. Germline V gene lookup returns CDR1 LNHDA and CDR2 SQIVND (reference sequence). The CDR3 spans 15 residues. CDR3 nucleotide sequence: TGTGCCAGTAGTTTGGGACTAGCGGGCTTCAATGAGCAGTTCTTC. It yields the protein CASSLGLAGFNEQFF.

This clone was observed a handful of times. V usage is TRBV28 and J usage is TRBJ2-7; 7 bases line up with TRBD2. V trimming: 7 bases; J trimming: 7 bases; junction bases outside the gene matches: 4. This CDR3 has 11 residues. Germline CDR1 reads MDHEN; CDR2 reads SYDVKM. CDR3 sequence (DNA): TGTGCCAGCACTCTGCGGGGGGAGCAGTACTTC. Encoded protein: CASTLRGEQYF.

CDR3 coding DNA: TGTGCCAGTAGTATAGATAGGACAGGGGGCAATCAGCCCCAGCATTTT. It yields the protein CASSIDRTGGNQPQHF. This chain uses TRBV19 with TRBJ1-5, with 9 bases fitting TRBD1. CDR3 length: 16 residues. J was trimmed by 2 bases and V by 0 bases; bases with no gene match: 2. Per the germline V gene, CDR1 is LNHDA and CDR2 is SQIVND (reference sequence).

The chain couples TRBV10-3 to TRBJ1-4; D perhaps matches TRBD1 (6 bases). The V end lost 8 bases, the J end lost 4 bases, and 8 bases lay between the germline ends. CDR1 ENHRY and CDR2 SYGVKD come from the germline V gene. The CDR3 extends over 12 amino acids. DNA of the CDR3: TGTGCCATCCGACAGGATAATGAAAAACTGTTTTTT. Protein: CAIRQDNEKLFF.

There are a few counts of this clone. The chain couples TRBV5-6 to TRBJ2-1; 8 bases align to TRBD2. The V gene end was trimmed by 0 bases and the J gene end by 2 bases; junction bases not matched to a gene: 4. This CDR3 region has 16 residues. CDR1 and CDR2 from the germline V gene are SGHDT and YYEEEE. DNA of the CDR3: TGTGCCAGCAGCTTGGGAGGACTAGCTACCTACAATGAGCAGTTCTTC. Its protein product is CASSLGGLATYNEQFF.

A few counts support this clone. The chain employs TRBV27 and TRBJ1-2, with 7 bases that match TRBD1. Germline V gene data show CDR1 as MNHEY and CDR2 as SMNVEV (reference sequence). The V and J ends lost 3 bases and 4 bases, in that order; junction bases with no gene match: 8. There are 15 residues in the CDR3. CDR3 in DNA: TGTGCCAGCAGTTTGCAGGCAGGGGGTTTCTATGGCTACACCTTC. It encodes CASSLQAGGFYGYTF.